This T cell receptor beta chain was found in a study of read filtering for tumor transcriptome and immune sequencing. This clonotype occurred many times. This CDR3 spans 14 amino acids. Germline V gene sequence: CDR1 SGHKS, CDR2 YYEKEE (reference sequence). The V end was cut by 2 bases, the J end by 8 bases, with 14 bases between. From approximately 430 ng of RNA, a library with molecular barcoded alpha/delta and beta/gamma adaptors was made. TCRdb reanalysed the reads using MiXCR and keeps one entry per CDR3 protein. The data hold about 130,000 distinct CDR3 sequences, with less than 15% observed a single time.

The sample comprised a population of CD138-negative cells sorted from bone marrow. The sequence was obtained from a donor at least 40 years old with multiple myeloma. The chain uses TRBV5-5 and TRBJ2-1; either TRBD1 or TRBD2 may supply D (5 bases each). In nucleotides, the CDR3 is TGTGCCAGCAGCTTATGGGGCGTGGGGGATGAGCAGTTCTTC. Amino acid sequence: CASSLWGVGDEQFF.